Listed below are T cell receptor beta chains from one sample, sequenced in a study of OX40 agonist ivuxolimab in advanced cancers. Only in-frame clones appear in the TCRdb table, and some are missing; sequencing was by immunoSEQ multiplex PCR. Seen here are about 90,000 clones, around 87% observed once, and the top ten hold just over 0.15%. Sequencing used CD4+ or CD8+ T cells sorted from blood, obtained in a trial of the OX40 agonist ivuxolimab. The receptors come from an adult with an advanced solid tumor such as melanoma, head and neck, liver or kidney cancer. The CDR3 runs from the conserved cysteine through the conserved F or W. Fields, in order: V gene, J gene, clone size, D gene, CDR3 protein, CDR3 DNA. A D gene is named only where the DNA matches it firmly. A row's size may be missing; if present it is once, few, many or a size class.

TRBV18,TRBJ2-3,.,.,CASSATDTQYF,TGTGCCAGCTCAGCCACAGATACGCAGTATTTT
TRBV10-2,TRBJ2-1,.,.,CASSELGEQFF,TGCGCCAGCAGTGAGCTGGGTGAGCAGTTCTTC
TRBV5-1,TRBJ2-5,.,TRBD1,CASSSRPPGGQETQYF,TGCGCCAGCAGCTCCAGACCCCCAGGGGGACAAGAGACCCAGTACTTC
TRBV30,TRBJ2-3,.,TRBD1,CAWSGSTGGTDTQYF,TGTGCCTGGAGTGGTTCGACAGGGGGGACAGATACGCAGTATTTT
TRBV9,TRBJ1-2,.,TRBD1,CASSADHTGVRDYGYTF,TGTGCCAGCAGCGCAGACCATACAGGGGTGCGTGACTATGGCTACACCTTC
TRBV5-4,TRBJ1-3,.,.,CASSLSGNTIYF,TGTGCCAGCAGCTTGTCCGGAAACACCATATATTTT
TRBV27,TRBJ1-5,.,.,CASSFGGSSNQPQHF,TGTGCCAGCAGTTTTGGGGGGTCTAGCAATCAGCCCCAGCATTTT
TRBV27,TRBJ2-5,.,.,CASSHGGRETQYF,TGTGCCAGCAGCCATGGCGGTCGAGAGACCCAGTACTTC
TRBV5-4,TRBJ2-7,.,TRBD2,CASSLASGGFSYEQYF,TGTGCCAGCAGCTTGGCTAGCGGGGGGTTCTCCTACGAGCAGTACTTC
TRBV5-4,TRBJ1-5,.,TRBD1,CASSLGPQGAGNQPQHF,TGTGCCAGCAGCTTGGGACCACAGGGGGCTGGCAATCAGCCCCAGCATTTT
TRBV5-4,TRBJ1-1,.,.,CASSRQNTEAFF,TGTGCCAGCAGCCGACAGAACACTGAAGCTTTCTTT
TRBV28,TRBJ2-3,few,TRBD2,CASSLYGGGHSTDTQYF,TGTGCCAGCAGTTTATATGGCGGGGGGCATAGCACAGATACGCAGTATTTT
TRBV6-6,TRBJ1-2,.,.,CASSQRTANYGYTF,TGTGCCAGCAGTCAAAGGACGGCCAACTATGGCTACACCTTC
TRBV19,TRBJ1-5,.,TRBD1,CASSIDLIRQGPSNQPQHF,TGTGCCAGTAGTATAGATCTAATTCGACAGGGCCCTAGCAATCAGCCCCAGCATTTT
TRBV5-4,TRBJ2-3,.,.,CASSPQGLRTDTQYF,TGTGCCAGCAGCCCGCAGGGGCTCAGGACAGATACGCAGTATTTT
TRBV7-8,TRBJ1-4,.,.,CASSLVTEGLTEKLFF,TGTGCCAGCAGCTTAGTGACAGAGGGTCTTACTGAAAAACTGTTTTTT
TRBV7-9,TRBJ1-1,.,TRBD1,CASSTTGFDTEAFF,TGTGCCAGCAGCACGACAGGGTTTGACACTGAAGCTTTCTTT
TRBV7-3,TRBJ2-2,.,.,CASSSGITGELFF,TGTGCCAGCAGCTCAGGGATCACCGGGGAGCTGTTTTTT
TRBV5-4,TRBJ2-7,few,TRBD1,CASSAGQGRSYEQYF,TGTGCCAGCAGTGCGGGACAGGGAAGGTCCTACGAGCAGTACTTC
TRBV19,TRBJ2-7,.,TRBD2,CASSIILAGEKYF,TGTGCCAGTAGTATAATACTAGCGGGAGAAAAGTACTTC
TRBV10-1,TRBJ2-7,once,.,CASSVGQAYEQYF,TGCGCCAGCAGTGTCGGGCAAGCCTACGAGCAGTACTTC
TRBV23-1,TRBJ2-7,.,.,CASRKEGTYSYEQYF,TGCGCCAGCAGAAAGGAGGGGACGTACTCCTACGAGCAGTACTTC
TRBV30,TRBJ1-1,.,.,CAGDTLNTEAFF,TGTGCCGGGGACACGTTGAACACTGAAGCTTTCTTT
TRBV4-1,TRBJ2-1,.,.,CASSQYWGNEQFF,TGCGCCAGCAGCCAATACTGGGGTAATGAGCAGTTCTTC
TRBV19,TRBJ1-5,.,.,CASKWGQGNQPQHF,TGTGCCAGTAAATGGGGGCAGGGCAATCAGCCCCAGCATTTT
TRBV5-4,TRBJ1-3,.,.,CASRAGLGNTIYF,TGTGCCAGCAGAGCTGGACTTGGAAACACCATATATTTT
TRBV6-1,TRBJ1-2,.,.,CASSDVRAGYTF,TGTGCCAGCAGTGACGTCAGGGCTGGCTACACCTTC
TRBV7-9,TRBJ1-1,.,.,CASSETGLNTEAFF,TGTGCCAGCAGCGAAACAGGGCTGAACACTGAAGCTTTCTTT
TRBV7-9,TRBJ2-4,few,.,CASSSGLKNIQYF,TGTGCCAGCAGCTCCGGACTTAAAAACATTCAGTACTTC
TRBV4-2,TRBJ1-5,few,.,CASSQESENQPQHF,TGTGCCAGCAGCCAAGAGTCAGAAAATCAGCCCCAGCATTTT
TRBV27,TRBJ2-2,.,.,CASSFFFGANTGELFF,TGTGCCAGCAGTTTTTTTTTCGGAGCCAACACCGGGGAGCTGTTTTTT
TRBV7-3,TRBJ2-1,.,.,CASSLYGSSYNEQFF,TGTGCCAGCAGCTTATACGGGAGCTCCTACAATGAGCAGTTCTTC
TRBV15,TRBJ2-3,.,.,CATSRFGTDTDTQYF,TGTGCCACCAGCAGATTTGGCACAGACACAGATACGCAGTATTTT
TRBV19,TRBJ2-4,.,.,CASSHTRTEENIQYF,TGTGCCAGTAGCCATACCCGGACAGAAGAAAACATTCAGTACTTC
TRBV5-4,TRBJ2-5,.,TRBD1,CASSPRQGLRETQYF,TGTGCCAGCAGTCCCAGACAGGGGTTGAGAGAGACCCAGTACTTC
TRBV7-9,TRBJ2-2,.,.,CASSPRLDTGELFF,TGTGCCAGCAGCCCTCGTTTAGACACCGGGGAGCTGTTTTTT
TRBV5-1,TRBJ2-3,.,.,CASSFWMQSSSTDTQYF,TGCGCCAGCAGCTTTTGGATGCAGAGTTCTAGCACAGATACGCAGTATTTT
TRBV18,TRBJ1-1,.,.,CASSPRTERNTEAFF,TGTGCCAGCTCACCGAGAACAGAAAGGAACACTGAAGCTTTCTTT
TRBV28,TRBJ1-5,.,.,CASSQSSRPNQPQHF,TGTGCCAGCAGCCAGTCATCCAGACCCAATCAGCCCCAGCATTTT
TRBV5-4,TRBJ1-1,.,.,CASRLTGMNTEAFF,TGTGCCAGCAGGTTGACAGGCATGAACACTGAAGCTTTCTTT
TRBV30,TRBJ2-1,.,TRBD2,CAFIPGEGQGGDEQFF,TGTGCCTTTATACCGGGGGAGGGCCAAGGTGGAGATGAGCAGTTCTTC